The source of this TCR beta chain is a study of T cells after yellow fever vaccination. General observations from the study: Clones that expanded after primary vaccination mostly reappeared after the booster (nearly 98% CD4, about 89% CD8). CD4 and CD8 compartments shared a small share of clonotypes.

This clonotype turned up a few times. What it binds is unknown. Researchers made TCR cDNA using 5'RACE template switching, and this step added a universal primer site and UMIs. MiXCR, applied by TCRdb to the 5' RACE reads, yields one record per CDR3 protein. The repertoire holds hundreds of thousands of distinct CDR3 sequences, 10% to 15% seen once, with 14% to 15% in the top ten. This CDR3 region has 12 residues. J lost 5 bases, V lost 9 bases, and 3 bases had no gene match. The V gene's germline CDR1 is LNHDA and CDR2 SQIVND (reference sequence). The V gene is TRBV19, the J gene TRBJ2-1, with 8 positions matching TRBD2. This sample comprised PBMCs, obtained on the day of the yellow fever booster vaccination. The receptor was derived from a young man who received the YFV17D yellow fever vaccine. CDR3 bases: TGTGCCAGGCCGCGGGAGGACAATGAGCAGTTCTTC. It specifies CARPREDNEQFF.